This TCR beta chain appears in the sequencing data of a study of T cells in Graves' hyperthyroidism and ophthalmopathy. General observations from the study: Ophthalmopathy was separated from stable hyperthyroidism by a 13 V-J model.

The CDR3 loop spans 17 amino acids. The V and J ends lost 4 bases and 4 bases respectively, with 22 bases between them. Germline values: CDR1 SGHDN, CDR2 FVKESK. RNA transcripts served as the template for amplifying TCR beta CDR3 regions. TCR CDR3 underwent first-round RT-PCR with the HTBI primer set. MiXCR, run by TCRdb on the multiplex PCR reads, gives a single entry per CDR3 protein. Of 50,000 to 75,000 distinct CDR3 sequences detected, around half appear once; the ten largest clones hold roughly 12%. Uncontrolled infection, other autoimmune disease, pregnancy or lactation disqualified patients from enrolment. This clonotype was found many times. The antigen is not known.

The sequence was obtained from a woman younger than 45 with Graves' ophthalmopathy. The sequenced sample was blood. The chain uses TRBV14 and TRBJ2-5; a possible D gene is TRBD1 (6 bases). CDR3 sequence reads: CASSPPVWQGNRETQYF. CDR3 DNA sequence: TGTGCCAGCAGCCCCCCGGTCTGGCAGGGGAACCGAGAGACCCAGTACTTC.